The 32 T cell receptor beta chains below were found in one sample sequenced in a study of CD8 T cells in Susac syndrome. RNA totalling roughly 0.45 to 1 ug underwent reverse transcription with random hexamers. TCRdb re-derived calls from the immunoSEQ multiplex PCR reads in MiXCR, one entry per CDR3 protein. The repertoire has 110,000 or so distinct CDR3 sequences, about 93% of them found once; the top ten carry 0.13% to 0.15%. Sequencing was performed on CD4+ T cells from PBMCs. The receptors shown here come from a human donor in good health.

CDR3: CSVEYRDKQETQYF. CDR3 bases: TGCAGCGTGGAATACAGGGACAAACAAGAGACCCAGTACTTC. The V and J genes are TRBV29-1 and TRBJ2-5; TRBD1 might be the D (6 bases). Germline V lookup: CDR1 SQVTM, CDR2 ANQGSEA. Trimming cost V 6 bases and J 2 bases, with 16 bases left between them. The CDR3 runs 14 residues.

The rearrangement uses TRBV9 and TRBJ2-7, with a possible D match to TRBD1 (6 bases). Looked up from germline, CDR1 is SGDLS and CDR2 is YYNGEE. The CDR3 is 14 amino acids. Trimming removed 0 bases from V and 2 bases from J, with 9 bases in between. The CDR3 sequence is CASSVDGGPYEQYF. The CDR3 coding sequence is TGTGCCAGCAGCGTAGATGGGGGCCCCTACGAGCAGTACTTC.

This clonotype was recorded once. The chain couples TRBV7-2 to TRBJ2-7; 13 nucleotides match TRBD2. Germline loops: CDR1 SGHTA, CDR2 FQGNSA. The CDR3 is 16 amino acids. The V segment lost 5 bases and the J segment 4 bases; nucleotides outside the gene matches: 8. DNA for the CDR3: TGTGCCAGCAGCCCCACGGGACTAGCGGGGCTTTACGAGCAGTACTTC. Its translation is CASSPTGLAGLYEQYF.

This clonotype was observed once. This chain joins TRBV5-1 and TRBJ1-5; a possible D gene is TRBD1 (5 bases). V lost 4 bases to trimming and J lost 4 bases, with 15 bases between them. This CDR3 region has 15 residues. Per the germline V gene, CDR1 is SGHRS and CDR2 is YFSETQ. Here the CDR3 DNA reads TGCGCCAGCAGCGCGGGGGTGGGCAGGAATCAGCCCCAGCATTTT. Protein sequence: CASSAGVGRNQPQHF.

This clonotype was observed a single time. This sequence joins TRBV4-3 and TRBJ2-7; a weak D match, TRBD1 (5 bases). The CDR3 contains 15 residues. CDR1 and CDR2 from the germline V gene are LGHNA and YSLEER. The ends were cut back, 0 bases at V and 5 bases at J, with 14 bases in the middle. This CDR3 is CASSQDPRQLNEQYF. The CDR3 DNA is TGCGCCAGCAGCCAAGATCCGAGACAGCTAAACGAGCAGTACTTC.

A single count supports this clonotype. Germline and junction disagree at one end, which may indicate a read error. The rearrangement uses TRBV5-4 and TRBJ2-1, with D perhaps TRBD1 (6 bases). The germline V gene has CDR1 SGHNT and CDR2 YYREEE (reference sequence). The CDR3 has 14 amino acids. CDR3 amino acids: CASILDRNYNEQFF. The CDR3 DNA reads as TGTGCCAGCATCTTGGACAGAAACTACAATGAGCAGTTCTTC.

CDR3 region: CATSRDAGKETQYF. The DNA for the CDR3 is TGTGCCACCAGCAGAGATGCAGGGAAGGAGACCCAGTACTTC. The chain has TRBV15 and TRBJ2-5, with D perhaps matching TRBD1 (5 bases). The CDR3 totals 14 residues. Trimming cost V 0 bases and J 5 bases, with 10 bases left between them. CDR1 is LNHNV, CDR2 YYDKDF, per germline (reference sequence).

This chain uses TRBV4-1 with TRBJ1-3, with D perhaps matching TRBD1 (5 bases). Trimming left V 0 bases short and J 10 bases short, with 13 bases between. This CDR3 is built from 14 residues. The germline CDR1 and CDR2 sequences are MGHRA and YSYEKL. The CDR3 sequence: CASSQEELGLTIYF. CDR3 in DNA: TGCGCCAGCAGCCAAGAGGAGTTGGGGCTGACCATATATTTT.

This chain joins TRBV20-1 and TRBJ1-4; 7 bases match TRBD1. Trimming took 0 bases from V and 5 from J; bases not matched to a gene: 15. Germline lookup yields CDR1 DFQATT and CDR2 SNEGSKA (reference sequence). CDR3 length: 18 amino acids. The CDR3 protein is CSARDPNNPGQTNEKLFF. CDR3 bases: TGCAGTGCTAGAGATCCCAACAACCCGGGACAGACAAATGAAAAACTGTTTTTT.

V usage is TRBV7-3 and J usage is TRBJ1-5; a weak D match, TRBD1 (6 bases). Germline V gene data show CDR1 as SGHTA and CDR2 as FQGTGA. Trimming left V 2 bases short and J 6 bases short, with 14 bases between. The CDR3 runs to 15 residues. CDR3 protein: CASSLGGGASQPQHF. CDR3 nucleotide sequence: TGTGCCAGCAGCTTAGGCGGGGGCGCCTCTCAGCCCCAGCATTTT.

The DNA of the CDR3 is TGTGCCTGGAGTGCCCGGACTAGCGGGAAGGATACGCAGTATTTT. Translated: CAWSARTSGKDTQYF. The genes are TRBV30 and TRBJ2-3; 12 nucleotides match TRBD2. V lost 1 base, J lost 6 bases, and 5 bases stayed unmatched. CDR1 and CDR2 (germline): GTSNPN, SVGIG (reference sequence). This CDR3 is built from 15 residues.

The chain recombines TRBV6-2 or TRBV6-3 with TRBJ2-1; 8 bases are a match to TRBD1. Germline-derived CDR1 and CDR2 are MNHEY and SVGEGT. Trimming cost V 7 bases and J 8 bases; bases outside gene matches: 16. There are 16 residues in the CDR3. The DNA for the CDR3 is TGTGCCAGCACTATAAGGGGCGGACAGGGTCTGTATGAGCAGTTCTTC. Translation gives CASTIRGGQGLYEQFF.

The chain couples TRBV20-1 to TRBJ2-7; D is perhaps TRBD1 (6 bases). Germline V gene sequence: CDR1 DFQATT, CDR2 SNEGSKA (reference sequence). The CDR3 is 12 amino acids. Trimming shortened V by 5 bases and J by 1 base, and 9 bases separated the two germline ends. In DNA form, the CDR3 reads TGCAGTGCTTATACAGGGTCCTACGAGCAGTACTTC. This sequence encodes CSAYTGSYEQYF.

CDR3 loop: CAMRLAGQEDTQYF. The CDR3 DNA is TGTGCCATGCGACTAGCGGGGCAGGAAGATACGCAGTATTTT. V is TRBV10-3 and J is TRBJ2-3, with TRBD2 matching over 11 bases. CDR3 length equals 14 residues. The V gene end was trimmed by 9 bases and the J gene end by 5 bases; junction bases not matched to a gene: 7. The germline V gene has CDR1 ENHRY and CDR2 SYGVKD.

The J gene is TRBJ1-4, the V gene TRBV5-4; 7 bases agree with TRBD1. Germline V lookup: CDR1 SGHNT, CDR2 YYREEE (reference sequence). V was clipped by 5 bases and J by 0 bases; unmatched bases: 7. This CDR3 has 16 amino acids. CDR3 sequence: CASSRDSVATNEKLFF. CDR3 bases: TGTGCCAGCAGTCGGGACAGCGTAGCAACTAATGAAAAACTGTTTTTT. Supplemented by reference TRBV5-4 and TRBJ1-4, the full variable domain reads ETGVTQSPTHLIKTRGQQVTLRCSSQSGHNTVSWYQQALGQGPQFIFQYYREEENGRGNFPPRFSGLQFPNYSSELNVNALELDDSALYLCASSRDSVATNEKLFFGSGTQLSVL.

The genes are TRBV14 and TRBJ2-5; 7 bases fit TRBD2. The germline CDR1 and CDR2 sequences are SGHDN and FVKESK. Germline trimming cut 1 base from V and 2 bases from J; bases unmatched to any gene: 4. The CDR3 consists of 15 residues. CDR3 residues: CASSQVPAGQETQYF. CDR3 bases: TGTGCCAGCAGCCAAGTACCAGCGGGGCAAGAGACCCAGTACTTC. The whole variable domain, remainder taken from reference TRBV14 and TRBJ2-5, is EAGVTQFPSHSVIEKGQTVTLRCDPISGHDNLYWYRRVMGKEIKFLLHFVKESKQDESGMPNNRFLAERTGGTYSTLKVQPAELEDSGVYFCASSQVPAGQETQYFGPGTRLLVL.

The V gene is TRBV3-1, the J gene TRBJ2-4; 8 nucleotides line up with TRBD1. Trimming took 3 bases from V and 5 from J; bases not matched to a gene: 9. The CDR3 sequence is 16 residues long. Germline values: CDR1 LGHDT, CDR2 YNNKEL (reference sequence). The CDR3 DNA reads TGTGCCAGCAGCCACAACAGGGGGACTCTCCAAAACATTCAGTACTTC. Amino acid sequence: CASSHNRGTLQNIQYF. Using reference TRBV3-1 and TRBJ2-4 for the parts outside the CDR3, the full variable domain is DTAVSQTPKYLVTQMGNDKSIKCEQNLGHDTMYWYKQDSKKFLKIMFSYNNKELIINETVPNRFSPKSPDKAHLNLHINSLELGDSAVYFCASSHNRGTLQNIQYFGAGTRLSVL.

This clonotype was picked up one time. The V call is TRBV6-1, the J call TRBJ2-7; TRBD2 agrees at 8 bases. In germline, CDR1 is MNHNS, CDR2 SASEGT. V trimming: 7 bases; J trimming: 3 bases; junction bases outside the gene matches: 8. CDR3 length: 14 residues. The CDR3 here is CASTPSGSSYEQYF. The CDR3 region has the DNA TGTGCCAGCACCCCAAGCGGGAGTAGCTACGAGCAGTACTTC.

The CDR3 sequence: CAWGQGPGNTIYF. CDR3 DNA: TGTGCCTGGGGACAGGGGCCTGGAAACACCATATATTTT. The chain joins TRBV30 to TRBJ1-3; TRBD1 matches at 9 bases. This CDR3 is 13 amino acids long. Per germline, CDR1 GTSNPN and CDR2 SVGIG (reference sequence). V trimming: 5 bases; J trimming: 2 bases; junction bases outside the gene matches: 1.

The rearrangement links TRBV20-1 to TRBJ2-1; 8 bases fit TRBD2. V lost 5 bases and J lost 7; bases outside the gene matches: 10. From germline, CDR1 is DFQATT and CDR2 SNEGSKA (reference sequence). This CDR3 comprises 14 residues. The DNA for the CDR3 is TGCAGTGCTTCCCGGGGGGGCCGGGGGAATGAGCAGTTCTTC. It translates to CSASRGGRGNEQFF.

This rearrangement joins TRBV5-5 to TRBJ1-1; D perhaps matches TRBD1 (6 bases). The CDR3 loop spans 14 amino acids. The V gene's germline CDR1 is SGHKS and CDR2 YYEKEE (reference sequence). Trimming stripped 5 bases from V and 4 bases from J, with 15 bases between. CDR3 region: CASRVQGTLTEAFF. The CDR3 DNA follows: TGTGCCAGCAGGGTCCAGGGGACCCTCACTGAAGCTTTCTTT.

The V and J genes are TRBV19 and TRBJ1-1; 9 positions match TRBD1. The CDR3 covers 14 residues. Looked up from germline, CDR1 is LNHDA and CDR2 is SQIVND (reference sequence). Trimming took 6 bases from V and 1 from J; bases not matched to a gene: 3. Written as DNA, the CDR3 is TGTGCCAGTAGCACAGGGGGCCAGAACACTGAAGCTTTCTTT. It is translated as CASSTGGQNTEAFF.

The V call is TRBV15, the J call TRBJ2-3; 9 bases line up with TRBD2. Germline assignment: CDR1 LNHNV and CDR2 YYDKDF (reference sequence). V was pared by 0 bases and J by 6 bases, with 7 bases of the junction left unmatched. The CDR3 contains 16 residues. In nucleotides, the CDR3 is TGTGCCACCAGCAGAGACGGGACTAGCTTCGGGGATACGCAGTATTTT. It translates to CATSRDGTSFGDTQYF.

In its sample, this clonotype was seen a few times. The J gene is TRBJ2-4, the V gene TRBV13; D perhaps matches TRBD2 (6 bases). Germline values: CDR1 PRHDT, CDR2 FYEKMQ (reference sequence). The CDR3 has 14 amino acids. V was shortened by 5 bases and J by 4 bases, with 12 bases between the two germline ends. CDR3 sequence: CASSELAVKNIQYF. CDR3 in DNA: TGTGCCAGCAGCGAACTAGCAGTTAAAAACATTCAGTACTTC.

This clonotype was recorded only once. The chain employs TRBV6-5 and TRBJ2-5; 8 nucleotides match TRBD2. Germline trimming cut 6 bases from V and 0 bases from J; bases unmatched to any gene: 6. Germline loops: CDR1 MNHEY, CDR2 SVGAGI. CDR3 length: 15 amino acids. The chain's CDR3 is CASRASGWDQETQYF. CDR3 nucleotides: TGTGCCAGCAGGGCTAGCGGGTGGGACCAAGAGACCCAGTACTTC.

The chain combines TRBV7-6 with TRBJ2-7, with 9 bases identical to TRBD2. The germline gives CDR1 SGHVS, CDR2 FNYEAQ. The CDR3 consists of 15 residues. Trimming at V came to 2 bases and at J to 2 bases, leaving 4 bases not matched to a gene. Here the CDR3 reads CASSLTAGGPYEQYF. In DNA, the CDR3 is TGTGCCAGCAGCTTAACCGCGGGAGGGCCCTACGAGCAGTACTTC.

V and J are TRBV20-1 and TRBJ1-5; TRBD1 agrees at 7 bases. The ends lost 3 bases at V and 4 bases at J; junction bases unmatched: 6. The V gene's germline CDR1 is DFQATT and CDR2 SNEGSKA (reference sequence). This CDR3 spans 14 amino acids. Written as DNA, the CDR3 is TGCAGTGCTAGCCCGACAGGGTTAAATCAGCCCCAGCATTTT. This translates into CSASPTGLNQPQHF.

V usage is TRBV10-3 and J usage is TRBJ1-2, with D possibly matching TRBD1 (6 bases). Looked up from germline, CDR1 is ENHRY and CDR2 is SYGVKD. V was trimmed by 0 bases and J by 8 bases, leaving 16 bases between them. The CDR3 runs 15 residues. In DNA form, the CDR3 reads TGTGCCATCAGTGAGTCGGAGACAGGACCTGGGGGCTACACCTTC. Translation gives CAISESETGPGGYTF.

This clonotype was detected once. For the CDR3, the DNA is TGTGCCAGCAGCTTAGAACCAGCGGGAGGGGACAATGAGCAGTTCTTC. This translates into CASSLEPAGGDNEQFF. The J gene is TRBJ2-1, the V gene TRBV13, with TRBD2 identical over 10 bases. Germline assignment: CDR1 PRHDT and CDR2 FYEKMQ (reference sequence). This CDR3 spans 16 amino acids. The trim removed 1 base at V and 5 bases at J, leaving 5 bases unmatched.

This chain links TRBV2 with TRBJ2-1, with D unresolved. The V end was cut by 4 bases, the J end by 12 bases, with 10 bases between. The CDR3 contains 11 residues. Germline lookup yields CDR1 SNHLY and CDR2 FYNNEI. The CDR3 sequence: CASSGLQVQFF. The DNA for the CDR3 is TGTGCCAGCAGTGGGCTTCAGGTGCAGTTCTTC.

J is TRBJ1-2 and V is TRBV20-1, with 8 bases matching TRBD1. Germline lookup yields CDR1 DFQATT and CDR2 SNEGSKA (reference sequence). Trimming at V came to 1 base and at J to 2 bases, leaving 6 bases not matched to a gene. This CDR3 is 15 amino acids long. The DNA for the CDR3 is TGCAGTGCTAGAGGACAGGGGTCCACGAACTATGGCTACACCTTC. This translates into CSARGQGSTNYGYTF.

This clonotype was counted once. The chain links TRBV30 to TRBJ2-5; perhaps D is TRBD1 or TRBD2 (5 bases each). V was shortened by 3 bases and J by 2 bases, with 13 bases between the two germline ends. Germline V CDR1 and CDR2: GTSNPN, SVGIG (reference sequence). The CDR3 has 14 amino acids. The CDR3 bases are TGTGCCTGGAGGAGGGGACGGCTACAAGAGACCCAGTACTTC. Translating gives CAWRRGRLQETQYF.